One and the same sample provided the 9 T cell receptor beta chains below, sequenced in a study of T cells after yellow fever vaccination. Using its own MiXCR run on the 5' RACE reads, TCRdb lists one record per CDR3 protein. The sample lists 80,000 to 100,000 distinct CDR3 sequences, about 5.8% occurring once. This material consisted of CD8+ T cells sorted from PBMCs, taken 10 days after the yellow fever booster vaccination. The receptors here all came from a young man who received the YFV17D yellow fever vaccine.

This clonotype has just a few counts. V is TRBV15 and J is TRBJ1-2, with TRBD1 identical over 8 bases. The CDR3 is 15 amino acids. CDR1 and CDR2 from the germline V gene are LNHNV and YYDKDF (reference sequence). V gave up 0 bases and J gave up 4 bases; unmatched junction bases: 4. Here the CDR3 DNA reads TGTGCCACCAGCAGAGATTCGGGGACAGGCTATGGCTACACCTTC. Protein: CATSRDSGTGYGYTF.

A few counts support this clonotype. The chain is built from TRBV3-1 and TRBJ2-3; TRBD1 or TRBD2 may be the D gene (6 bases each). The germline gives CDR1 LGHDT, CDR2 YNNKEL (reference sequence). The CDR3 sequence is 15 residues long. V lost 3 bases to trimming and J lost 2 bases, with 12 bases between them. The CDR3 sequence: CASSQGSGATDTQYF. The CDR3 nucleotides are TGTGCCAGCAGCCAGGGATCGGGGGCCACAGATACGCAGTATTTT.

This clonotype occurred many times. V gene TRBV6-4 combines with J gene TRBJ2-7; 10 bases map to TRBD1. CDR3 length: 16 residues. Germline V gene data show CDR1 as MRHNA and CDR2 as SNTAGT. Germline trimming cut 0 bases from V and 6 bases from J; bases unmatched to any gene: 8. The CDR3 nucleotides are TGTGCCAGCAGTGACTCGATGGACAGGGGGGCCTCCGAGCAGTACGTC. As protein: CASSDSMDRGASEQYV.

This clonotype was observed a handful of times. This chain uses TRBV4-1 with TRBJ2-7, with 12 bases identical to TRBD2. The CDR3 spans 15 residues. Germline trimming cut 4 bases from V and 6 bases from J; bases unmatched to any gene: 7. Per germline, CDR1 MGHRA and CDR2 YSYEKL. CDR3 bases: TGCGCCAGCAGCCCCCCGACTAGCGGGGGTATCGAGCAGTACTTC. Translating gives CASSPPTSGGIEQYF.

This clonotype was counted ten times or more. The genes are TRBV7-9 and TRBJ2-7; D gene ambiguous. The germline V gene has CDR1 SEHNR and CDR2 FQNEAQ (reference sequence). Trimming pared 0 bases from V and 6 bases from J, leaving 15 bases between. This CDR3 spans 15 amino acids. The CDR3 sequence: CASSLALGSASEQYV. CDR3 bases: TGTGCCAGCAGCTTAGCGCTCGGCAGCGCCTCCGAGCAGTACGTC.

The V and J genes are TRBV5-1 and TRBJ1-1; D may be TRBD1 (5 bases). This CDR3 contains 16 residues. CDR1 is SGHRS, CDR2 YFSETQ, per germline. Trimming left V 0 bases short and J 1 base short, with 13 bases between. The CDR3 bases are TGCGCCAGCAGCTTGGAACGAGACAGCGGGAACACTGAAGCTTTCTTT. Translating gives CASSLERDSGNTEAFF.

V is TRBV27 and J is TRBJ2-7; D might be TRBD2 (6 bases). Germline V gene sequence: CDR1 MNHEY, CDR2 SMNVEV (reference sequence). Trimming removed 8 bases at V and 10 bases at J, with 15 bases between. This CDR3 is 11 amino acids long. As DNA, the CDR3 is TGTGCCAGCCTGGTGGGGGGTATACAGTACTTC. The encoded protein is CASLVGGIQYF.

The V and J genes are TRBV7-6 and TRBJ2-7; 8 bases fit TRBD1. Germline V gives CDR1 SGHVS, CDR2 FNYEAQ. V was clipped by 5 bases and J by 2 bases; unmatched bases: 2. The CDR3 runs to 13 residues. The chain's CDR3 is CASSQTGAYEQYF. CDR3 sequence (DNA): TGTGCCAGCAGCCAGACAGGGGCCTACGAGCAGTACTTC.

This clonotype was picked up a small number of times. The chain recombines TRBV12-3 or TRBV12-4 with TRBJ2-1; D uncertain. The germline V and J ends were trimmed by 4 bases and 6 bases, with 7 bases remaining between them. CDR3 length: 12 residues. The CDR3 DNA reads TGTGCCAGCAGTTGGGTACCCAATGAGCAGTTCTTC. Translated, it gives CASSWVPNEQFF.